A selection of T cell receptor beta chains follows, all from one sample in a study of blood T cell repertoires in COVID-19. Libraries were prepared by immunoSEQ multiplex PCR; TCRdb keeps only in-frame clonotypes and omits some of them. The data show 120,000 to 150,000 clones, approximately 80% seen once. Sequencing input: peripheral blood. The origin of the receptors is a man aged 55 to 70 with active or convalescent COVID-19. Each CDR3 is given with its conserved first and last residue. Fields, in order: D gene, clone size, V gene, J gene, CDR3 protein, CDR3 DNA. D genes are given only for firm matches. The size entry is marked missing in some rows and otherwise reads once, few, many or a size class.

d_call: TRBD1; clone_size: .; v_call: TRBV7-9; j_call: TRBJ1-4; cdr3_aa: CASSRGQGGEKLFF; cdr3_nt: TGTGCCAGCAGCCGAGGACAGGGTGGTGAAAAACTGTTTTTT
d_call: .; clone_size: .; v_call: TRBV21-1; j_call: TRBJ1-2; cdr3_aa: CASSKVGTGVNYGYTF; cdr3_nt: TGTGCCAGCAGCAAAGTAGGGACAGGGGTTAATTATGGCTACACCTTC
d_call: TRBD1; clone_size: .; v_call: TRBV19; j_call: TRBJ2-1; cdr3_aa: CASRDRGGGEQFF; cdr3_nt: TGTGCCAGCCGGGACAGGGGTGGTGGTGAGCAGTTCTTC
d_call: TRBD1; clone_size: once; v_call: TRBV6-1; j_call: TRBJ1-2; cdr3_aa: CASSEQGDRGPDGYTF; cdr3_nt: TGTGCCAGCAGCGAACAAGGTGACAGGGGGCCAGATGGCTACACCTTC
d_call: .; clone_size: .; v_call: TRBV14; j_call: TRBJ1-2; cdr3_aa: CASSLFPGWNYGYTF; cdr3_nt: TGTGCCAGCAGCCTCTTCCCCGGGTGGAACTATGGCTACACCTTC
d_call: TRBD1; clone_size: .; v_call: TRBV5-1; j_call: TRBJ2-7; cdr3_aa: CASSLAGTDLYEQYF; cdr3_nt: TGCGCCAGCAGCTTGGCCGGGACAGACCTCTACGAGCAGTACTTC
d_call: .; clone_size: .; v_call: TRBV6-6; j_call: TRBJ2-3; cdr3_aa: CASSYRGPDTQYF; cdr3_nt: TGTGCCAGCAGTTACCGAGGGCCAGATACGCAGTATTTT
d_call: .; clone_size: .; v_call: TRBV10-3; j_call: TRBJ2-7; cdr3_aa: CAISASGSSSYEQYF; cdr3_nt: TGTGCCATCAGCGCGTCGGGGTCCAGCTCCTACGAGCAGTACTTC
d_call: TRBD2; clone_size: many; v_call: TRBV2; j_call: TRBJ2-3; cdr3_aa: CASSGLAGGLVTDTQYF; cdr3_nt: TGTGCCAGCAGTGGACTAGCGGGAGGCCTAGTCACAGATACGCAGTATTTT
d_call: .; clone_size: .; v_call: TRBV10-3; j_call: TRBJ1-6; cdr3_aa: CAISLRQAMDSPLHF; cdr3_nt: TGTGCCATCAGCCTACGACAGGCTATGGATTCACCCCTCCACTTT
d_call: TRBD1; clone_size: few; v_call: TRBV6-4; j_call: TRBJ2-1; cdr3_aa: CASSYDRVNNEQFF; cdr3_nt: TGTGCCAGCAGTTACGACAGGGTCAACAATGAGCAGTTCTTC
d_call: TRBD2; clone_size: once; v_call: TRBV7-3; j_call: TRBJ2-1; cdr3_aa: CASSLNSASGIYNEQFF; cdr3_nt: TGTGCCAGCAGCTTAAATTCGGCTAGCGGGATTTACAATGAGCAGTTCTTC
d_call: .; clone_size: .; v_call: TRBV5-1; j_call: TRBJ1-5; cdr3_aa: CASSLKHWDWNQPQHF; cdr3_nt: TGCGCCAGCAGCTTGAAACACTGGGACTGGAATCAGCCCCAGCATTTT
d_call: TRBD1; clone_size: .; v_call: TRBV6-5; j_call: TRBJ1-5; cdr3_aa: CASSSMTGYNQPQHF; cdr3_nt: TGTGCCAGCAGTTCGATGACAGGGTACAATCAGCCCCAGCATTTT
d_call: TRBD2; clone_size: .; v_call: TRBV6-6; j_call: TRBJ2-1; cdr3_aa: CASRPILAGAINEQFF; cdr3_nt: TGTGCCAGCAGGCCAATACTAGCGGGAGCCATCAATGAGCAGTTCTTC
d_call: TRBD1; clone_size: .; v_call: TRBV16; j_call: TRBJ1-2; cdr3_aa: CASSNPSRDSRDHGYTF; cdr3_nt: TGTGCCAGCAGCAACCCTTCTCGGGACAGCCGGGACCATGGCTACACCTTC
d_call: .; clone_size: .; v_call: TRBV11-2; j_call: TRBJ2-1; cdr3_aa: CASSFTGYNEQFF; cdr3_nt: TGTGCCAGCAGCTTTACAGGGTACAATGAGCAGTTCTTC
d_call: .; clone_size: .; v_call: TRBV19; j_call: TRBJ1-1; cdr3_aa: CASSIRGSSFTEAFF; cdr3_nt: TGTGCCAGTAGTATAAGGGGGTCTTCGTTCACTGAAGCTTTCTTT
d_call: .; clone_size: .; v_call: TRBV30; j_call: TRBJ2-1; cdr3_aa: CAWSPYNEQFF; cdr3_nt: TGTGCCTGGAGTCCTTACAATGAGCAGTTCTTC
d_call: TRBD2; clone_size: .; v_call: TRBV9; j_call: TRBJ2-7; cdr3_aa: CASSVGWTSGSYEQYF; cdr3_nt: TGTGCCAGCAGCGTGGGGTGGACTAGCGGATCCTACGAGCAGTACTTC
d_call: .; clone_size: .; v_call: TRBV5-5; j_call: TRBJ2-1; cdr3_aa: CASSFQPGSSYNEQFF; cdr3_nt: TGTGCCAGCAGCTTCCAACCGGGAAGCTCCTACAATGAGCAGTTCTTC
d_call: .; clone_size: .; v_call: TRBV5-1; j_call: TRBJ2-7; cdr3_aa: CASSFFQGQDEQYF; cdr3_nt: TGCGCCAGCAGCTTTTTCCAGGGGCAAGACGAGCAGTACTTC
d_call: .; clone_size: .; v_call: TRBV29-1; j_call: TRBJ2-7; cdr3_aa: CSVLGGDRYEQYF; cdr3_nt: TGCAGCGTTCTAGGGGGGGACCGATACGAGCAGTACTTC
d_call: TRBD2; clone_size: .; v_call: TRBV7-2; j_call: TRBJ2-3; cdr3_aa: CASSRGLAGEADTQYF; cdr3_nt: TGTGCCAGCAGCAGGGGTCTAGCGGGAGAGGCAGATACGCAGTATTTT
d_call: .; clone_size: .; v_call: TRBV7-2; j_call: TRBJ2-7; cdr3_aa: CASSFQAYEQYF; cdr3_nt: TGTGCCAGCAGCTTCCAGGCCTACGAGCAGTACTTC
d_call: .; clone_size: .; v_call: TRBV29-1; j_call: TRBJ2-7; cdr3_aa: CSVRTGSSYEQYF; cdr3_nt: TGCAGCGTCCGCACAGGTAGCTCCTACGAGCAGTACTTC
d_call: TRBD1; clone_size: .; v_call: TRBV28; j_call: TRBJ1-6; cdr3_aa: CASTPYGTGRGSPLHF; cdr3_nt: TGTGCCAGCACCCCTTACGGGACAGGGCGCGGGTCACCCCTCCACTTT
d_call: .; clone_size: .; v_call: TRBV5-6; j_call: TRBJ1-5; cdr3_aa: CASSLEPRRGYSNQPQHF; cdr3_nt: TGTGCCAGCAGCTTGGAGCCCCGACGGGGATATAGCAATCAGCCCCAGCATTTT
d_call: TRBD1; clone_size: .; v_call: TRBV6-2/TRBV6-3; j_call: TRBJ2-4; cdr3_aa: CASSRGQGAKNIQYF; cdr3_nt: TGTGCCAGCAGCCGGGGACAGGGGGCCAAAAACATTCAGTACTTC
d_call: .; clone_size: few; v_call: TRBV15; j_call: TRBJ2-5; cdr3_aa: CATSRDPRPERETQYF; cdr3_nt: TGTGCCACCAGCAGAGACCCCCGCCCCGAGCGAGAGACCCAGTACTTC
d_call: TRBD2; clone_size: .; v_call: TRBV7-9; j_call: TRBJ2-1; cdr3_aa: CASSSPTGTSGYNEQFF; cdr3_nt: TGTGCCAGCAGCTCGCCGACCGGGACTAGCGGATACAATGAGCAGTTCTTC
d_call: TRBD2; clone_size: .; v_call: TRBV28; j_call: TRBJ2-7; cdr3_aa: CASRGLAGGYEQYF; cdr3_nt: TGTGCCAGCCGCGGACTAGCGGGAGGCTACGAGCAGTACTTC
d_call: TRBD2; clone_size: .; v_call: TRBV2; j_call: TRBJ2-3; cdr3_aa: CARTTSGSTDTQYF; cdr3_nt: TGTGCCAGGACGACTAGCGGTAGCACAGATACGCAGTATTTT
d_call: .; clone_size: .; v_call: TRBV7-3; j_call: TRBJ1-6; cdr3_aa: CASSFTPRANNSPLHF; cdr3_nt: TGTGCCAGCAGCTTCACGCCCAGGGCCAATAATTCACCCCTCCACTTT
d_call: .; clone_size: .; v_call: TRBV7-9; j_call: TRBJ1-6; cdr3_aa: CASSFLQSSYNSPLHF; cdr3_nt: TGTGCCAGCAGCTTCCTACAGAGCTCCTATAATTCACCCCTCCACTTT
d_call: .; clone_size: .; v_call: TRBV19; j_call: TRBJ2-5; cdr3_aa: CASSEGNQETQYF; cdr3_nt: TGTGCCAGTAGCGAGGGAAACCAAGAGACCCAGTACTTC
d_call: .; clone_size: .; v_call: TRBV15; j_call: TRBJ2-5; cdr3_aa: CATSRGDNRRTAETQYF; cdr3_nt: TGTGCCACCAGCAGAGGGGACAACAGAAGGACTGCGGAGACCCAGTACTTC
d_call: .; clone_size: .; v_call: TRBV7-5; j_call: TRBJ2-1; cdr3_aa: CARSLDPSRNEQFF; cdr3_nt: TGTGCCAGAAGCTTAGACCCTTCTAGAAATGAGCAGTTCTTC
d_call: TRBD1; clone_size: once; v_call: TRBV4-3; j_call: TRBJ1-5; cdr3_aa: CASSARQGQPQHF; cdr3_nt: TGCGCCAGCTCCGCACGACAGGGTCAGCCCCAGCATTTT
d_call: .; clone_size: .; v_call: TRBV28; j_call: TRBJ1-1; cdr3_aa: CASSLVSVHTEAFF; cdr3_nt: TGTGCCAGCAGTTTAGTGTCGGTTCACACTGAAGCTTTCTTT
d_call: TRBD1; clone_size: .; v_call: TRBV5-6; j_call: TRBJ1-4; cdr3_aa: CASSFGTGASNEKLFF; cdr3_nt: TGTGCCAGCAGCTTTGGGACAGGGGCCTCTAATGAAAAACTGTTTTTT
d_call: TRBD2; clone_size: .; v_call: TRBV6-6; j_call: TRBJ2-1; cdr3_aa: CATGGLATSDEQFF; cdr3_nt: TGTGCCACGGGAGGACTAGCGACGAGCGATGAGCAGTTCTTC
d_call: TRBD2; clone_size: .; v_call: TRBV6-2/TRBV6-3; j_call: TRBJ2-2; cdr3_aa: CASTPHSSGSLDTGELFF; cdr3_nt: TGTGCCAGCACCCCTCATAGTAGCGGGAGTTTGGACACCGGGGAGCTGTTTTTT
d_call: TRBD1; clone_size: .; v_call: TRBV4-2; j_call: TRBJ2-7; cdr3_aa: CASSRGTGYSYEQYF; cdr3_nt: TGTGCCAGCAGCCGAGGGACAGGGTACTCCTACGAGCAGTACTTC
d_call: .; clone_size: .; v_call: TRBV7-3; j_call: TRBJ2-5; cdr3_aa: CASRNPESQYF; cdr3_nt: TGTGCCAGCAGAAACCCCGAGTCCCAGTACTTC
d_call: .; clone_size: once; v_call: TRBV7-3; j_call: TRBJ2-7; cdr3_aa: CASSLMGGEAHEQYF; cdr3_nt: TGTGCCAGCAGCTTAATGGGTGGGGAGGCCCACGAGCAGTACTTC
d_call: TRBD2; clone_size: .; v_call: TRBV7-2; j_call: TRBJ2-1; cdr3_aa: CASSLLLSGRNEQFF; cdr3_nt: TGTGCCAGCAGCTTATTGCTTAGCGGGAGGAATGAGCAGTTCTTC
d_call: TRBD1; clone_size: .; v_call: TRBV27; j_call: TRBJ1-4; cdr3_aa: CASSSPSGTGNEKLFF; cdr3_nt: TGTGCCAGCAGTTCACCTTCCGGGACAGGGAATGAAAAACTGTTTTTT
d_call: TRBD2; clone_size: .; v_call: TRBV19; j_call: TRBJ2-1; cdr3_aa: CASSIPGTSGRPSPFF; cdr3_nt: TGTGCCAGTAGTATTCCCGGGACTAGCGGGAGGCCCAGCCCGTTCTTC